Below are 5 T cell receptor beta chains sequenced from a single sample in a study of blood T cell repertoires in COVID-19. Assay used: immunoSEQ multiplex PCR; TCRdb lists only in-frame clones, some missing. The data hold about 49,000 clones, with over 70% observed a single time. The sequencing input was peripheral blood. These receptors came from a woman over 75 with COVID-19, enrolled during active disease.

The rearrangement joins TRBV21-1 to TRBJ2-5; TRBD2 is the table's D call, not checked against the DNA. TRBV21-1 is a recognized pseudogene. The CDR3 length is 16 residues. CDR3 DNA: TGTGCCAGCAGCACACTAGCGGGGGCTCGGGAGGAGACCCAGTACTTC. Translated: CASSTLAGAREETQYF.

This chain joins TRBV6-5 and TRBJ2-7; a weak D match, TRBD2 (6 bases). Germline V gene lookup returns CDR1 MNHEY and CDR2 SVGAGI. The CDR3 has 15 residues. With 5 bases removed from V and 6 bases from J, the gap between germline ends came to 20 bases. CDR3 DNA sequence: TGTGCCAGCAGTCCACCGGGGGTAAAAAGGCTCGAGCAGTACTTC. It codes for CASSPPGVKRLEQYF.

The genes are TRBV27 and TRBJ1-1; 8 positions match TRBD1. The germline gives CDR1 MNHEY, CDR2 SMNVEV (reference sequence). V lost 4 bases to trimming and J lost 10 bases; unmatched junction nucleotides: 11. The CDR3 spans 14 residues. The CDR3 nucleotides read TGTGCCAGCAGTTCCACCGGACAGGGAGTCTCAGCTTTCTTT. As protein: CASSSTGQGVSAFF.

This chain uses TRBV7-2 with TRBJ2-7; 9 bases are a match to TRBD2. CDR3 length: 13 amino acids. Germline V gene data show CDR1 as SGHTA and CDR2 as FQGNSA. J was trimmed by 3 bases and V by 6 bases; bases with no gene match: 3. The DNA of the CDR3 is TGTGCCAGCAGACTAGCGGGCCTCTACGAGCAGTACTTC. It yields the protein CASRLAGLYEQYF.

This chain connects TRBV3-1 (or the pseudogene TRBV3-2) to TRBJ2-7; the D is unclear. Germline values: CDR1 LGHDT, CDR2 YNNKEL (reference sequence). The CDR3 is made up of 11 amino acids. Trimming removed 1 base at V and 5 bases at J, with 3 bases between. CDR3 sequence reads: CASSQGNEQYF. DNA for the CDR3: TGTGCCAGCAGCCAAGGTAACGAGCAGTACTTC.